These T cell receptor beta chains were read from a single sample in a study of blood T cell repertoires in COVID-19. Libraries were prepared by immunoSEQ multiplex PCR; TCRdb keeps only in-frame clonotypes and omits some of them. The sample has about 180,000 clones, about 90% seen once. Sequencing used peripheral blood. The receptors shown here come from a man aged 40-55 years with active or convalescent COVID-19. CDR3s include the opening cysteine and the closing phenylalanine or tryptophan. The order of the fields is V gene, clone size, J gene, D gene, CDR3 length, CDR3 DNA, CDR3 protein. A D gene is named only where the DNA matches it firmly. Expanded clones get a size class; other rows say once, few or many, or leave the size out.

>TRBV10-3|.|TRBJ1-3|.|18
TGTGCCATCAGTGAGTCTAGAGGACAAGGATCCTCTGGAAACACCATATATTTT
CAISESRGQGSSGNTIYF
>TRBV9|.|TRBJ1-1|.|12
TGTGCCAGCAGCCCCGTGGACAGTGAAGCTTTCTTT
CASSPVDSEAFF
>TRBV9|few|TRBJ2-7|.|14
TGTGCCAGCAGCGTAGTTGCAGATCACTACGAGCAGTACTTC
CASSVVADHYEQYF
>TRBV6-5|.|TRBJ2-7|TRBD1|14
TGTGCCAGCACCCAAAGGGACAGGGTCGGTGAGCAGTACTTC
CASTQRDRVGEQYF
>TRBV10-3|.|TRBJ2-7|TRBD1|15
TGTGCCATCAGTGACCTCGGACAGGGGATCTACGAGCAGTACTTC
CAISDLGQGIYEQYF
>TRBV3-1/TRBV3-2|few|TRBJ1-1|TRBD1|15
TGTGCCAGCAGCCAGATGGGACAGGGGCGTATTGAAGCTTTCTTT
CASSQMGQGRIEAFF
>TRBV20-1|once|TRBJ2-3|.|17
TGCAGTGCTAGTGGGCGGGCCCCGGTTCGAAGGTCAGATACGCAGTATTTT
CSASGRAPVRRSDTQYF
>TRBV27|.|TRBJ1-2|.|15
TGTGCCAGCAGAACACCTCTCAGGGGAACCTATGGCTACACCTTC
CASRTPLRGTYGYTF
>TRBV11-3|few|TRBJ1-1|.|13
TGTGCCAGCAGCCAGGCGGGGAACACTGAAGCTTTCTTT
CASSQAGNTEAFF
>TRBV29-1|.|TRBJ2-7|TRBD1|14
TGCAGCGTTGGGGTGGGGACAGGCAAGTACGAGCAGTACTTC
CSVGVGTGKYEQYF
>TRBV7-9|.|TRBJ2-2|TRBD2|17
TGTGCCAGCAGCTTGCCGGGACTAGCAAAGAACACCGGGGAGCTGTTTTTT
CASSLPGLAKNTGELFF
>TRBV9|.|TRBJ1-2|TRBD1|14
TGTGCCAGCAGCACAGGATGGACAGGACATGGCTACACCTTC
CASSTGWTGHGYTF
>TRBV11-3|once|TRBJ2-1|.|14
TGTGCCAGCAGCTTAGGTTCCCCTCCCAATGAGCAGTTCTTC
CASSLGSPPNEQFF
>TRBV30|.|TRBJ2-1|.|15
TGTGCCTGCCCGAGGTTCAGTGGGGGGTACAATGAGCAGTTCTTC
CACPRFSGGYNEQFF
>TRBV7-2|.|TRBJ1-1|TRBD1|15
TGTGCCAGCAGATTACTTCCCGGACAGGGTAGCTGGGCTTTCTTT
CASRLLPGQGSWAFF
>TRBV4-1|.|TRBJ2-3|TRBD2|16
TGCGCCAGCAGCAAAATCCCTAGCGGGGGGGCAGATACGCAGTATTTT
CASSKIPSGGADTQYF
>TRBV5-4|.|TRBJ2-7|TRBD1|16
TGTGCCAGCAGCGATCCCGGGACAGGGAGTTCCTACGAGCAGTACTTC
CASSDPGTGSSYEQYF
>TRBV7-3|once|TRBJ1-2|.|15
TGTGCCAGCAGCCCCGGCGGGACTGCGGGTGGTCCCTACACCTTC
CASSPGGTAGGPYTF
>TRBV20-1|.|TRBJ2-3|.|10
TGCAGTGCCCACACAGATACGCAGTATTTT
CSAHTDTQYF
>TRBV5-1|.|TRBJ2-1|.|14
TGCGCCAGCAGCTTGGAGGGGCCCTACAATGAGCAGTTCTTC
CASSLEGPYNEQFF
>TRBV12-3/TRBV12-4|.|TRBJ1-1|.|11
TGTGCCAGCAGTTTAGGGGGGCAAACTTTCTTT
CASSLGGQTFF
>TRBV28|.|TRBJ2-7|TRBD1|15
TGTGCCAGCAGTTCCCCCGGGACAGGGGGCTACGAGCAGTACTTC
CASSSPGTGGYEQYF